The 8 T cell receptor beta chains below were found in one sample sequenced in a study of blood T cell repertoires in COVID-19. The data were produced by immunoSEQ multiplex PCR, yet TCRdb's version contains in-frame clones alone and is incomplete. The sample includes 150,000 to 200,000 clones, around four fifths of them seen just once. The specimen was peripheral blood. These receptors all stem from a young man with active or convalescent COVID-19.

The sample holds one count of this clone. This sequence joins TRBV14 and TRBJ2-7; TRBD1 matches at 9 bases. J lost 1 base, V lost 4 bases, and 11 bases had no gene match. CDR3 length: 17 residues. Germline V gives CDR1 SGHDN, CDR2 FVKESK. The CDR3 region is CASSRLPGQGYSYEQYF. DNA of the CDR3: TGTGCCAGCAGCCGCTTACCAGGACAGGGGTATTCCTACGAGCAGTACTTC.

The gene calls are TRBV28 and TRBJ2-5; 7 bases are a match to TRBD1. Germline V CDR1 and CDR2: MDHEN, SYDVKM. V dropped 4 bases and J dropped 7; count of bases not matched to a gene: 6. The length of the CDR3 is 13 residues. The CDR3 coding sequence is TGTGCCAGCAGTTCCGGGGACAGTGGGACCCAGTACTTC. It yields the protein CASSSGDSGTQYF.

The chain couples TRBV10-1 to TRBJ2-1; TRBD1 is a possible D gene (5 bases). This CDR3 comprises 14 residues. Deletions cut 2 bases from V and 2 bases from J, with 7 bases between. Per the germline V gene, CDR1 is WNHNN and CDR2 is SYGVQD (reference sequence). CDR3: CASSEGAAYNEQFF. CDR3 DNA: TGCGCCAGCAGTGAGGGGGCCGCCTACAATGAGCAGTTCTTC.

CDR3: CAIRRTGDGNTIYF. CDR3 nucleotides: TGTGCCATCAGGCGGACAGGGGATGGAAACACCATATATTTT. J is TRBJ1-3 and V is TRBV10-3; 9 bases fit TRBD1. There are 14 residues in the CDR3. Trimming removed 6 bases from V and 3 bases from J; junction bases left unmatched: 3. Germline loops: CDR1 ENHRY, CDR2 SYGVKD.

V and J are TRBV29-1 and TRBJ1-1; D may be TRBD1 (6 bases). The germline CDR1 and CDR2 sequences are SQVTM and ANQGSEA. CDR3 length equals 11 residues. V was pared by 8 bases and J by 5 bases, with 12 bases between. CDR3 in DNA: TGCAGCACCCACAGGGTTACTGAAGCTTTCTTT. Protein product: CSTHRVTEAFF.

The J gene is TRBJ2-1, the V gene TRBV21-1; no check of the table's D call, TRBD1, against the DNA was made. TRBV21-1 represents a pseudogene. This CDR3 spans 15 amino acids. The CDR3 DNA follows: TGTGCCAGCAGCCCCCCCCAGTCTTCCTACAATGAGCAGTTCTTC. It yields the protein CASSPPQSSYNEQFF.

This clone was detected only once. The rearrangement links TRBV15 to TRBJ2-1; a possible D gene is TRBD2 (6 bases). CDR1 and CDR2 from the germline V gene are LNHNV and YYDKDF (reference sequence). The CDR3 has 17 amino acids. V lost 0 bases, J lost 0 bases, and 12 bases lay in between. CDR3 nucleotides: TGTGCCACCAGCAGAGATGGCGGGGTTAGCTCCTACAATGAGCAGTTCTTC. As protein: CATSRDGGVSSYNEQFF.

This sequence joins TRBV19 and TRBJ1-1, with 10 bases matching TRBD1. The junction had 7 bases not matched to a gene; V was cut back by 6 bases and J by 6 bases. From germline, CDR1 is LNHDA and CDR2 SQIVND (reference sequence). The CDR3 has 14 residues. The DNA of the CDR3 is TGTGCCAGTAGGGCGACAGGGGGCATGGCTGAAGCTTTCTTT. Amino acids: CASRATGGMAEAFF.